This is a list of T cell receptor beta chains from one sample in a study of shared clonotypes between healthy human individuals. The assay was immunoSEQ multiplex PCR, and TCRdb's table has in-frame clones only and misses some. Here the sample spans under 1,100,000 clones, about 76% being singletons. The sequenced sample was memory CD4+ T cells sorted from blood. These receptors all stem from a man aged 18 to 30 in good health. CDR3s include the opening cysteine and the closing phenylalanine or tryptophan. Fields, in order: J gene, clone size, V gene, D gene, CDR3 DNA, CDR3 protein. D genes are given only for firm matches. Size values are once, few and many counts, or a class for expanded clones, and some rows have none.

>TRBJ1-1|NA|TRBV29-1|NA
TGCAGCGCACGCCACGGGACCCTGGGGACTGAAGCTTTCTTT
CSARHGTLGTEAFF
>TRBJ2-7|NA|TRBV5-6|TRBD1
TGTGCCAGCAGGGGACAGGCCGCGGGGGAGCAGTACTTC
CASRGQAAGEQYF
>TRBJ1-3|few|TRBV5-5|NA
TGTGCCAGCAGCTTGTTACAGGGCGCTGGAAACACCATATATTTT
CASSLLQGAGNTIYF
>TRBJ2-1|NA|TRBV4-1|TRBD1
TGCGCCAGCAGCCTTGGGGACAGGAACAATGAGCAGTTCTTC
CASSLGDRNNEQFF
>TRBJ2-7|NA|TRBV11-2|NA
TGTGCCAGCGGCTTAGGAGTAGTGGGAGAGCAGTACTTC
CASGLGVVGEQYF
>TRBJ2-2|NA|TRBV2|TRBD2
TGTGCCAGCAGGGAAGGTAGGAGCGGGGCCACCGGGGAGCTGTTTTTT
CASREGRSGATGELFF
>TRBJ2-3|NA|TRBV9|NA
TGTGCCAGCAGCGTAGAGAGGGGAACGCAGTATTTT
CASSVERGTQYF
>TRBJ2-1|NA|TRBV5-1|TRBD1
TGCGCCAGCAGCTTCATACCTGGGACAGGGAGTGCGGATGAGCAGTTCTTC
CASSFIPGTGSADEQFF
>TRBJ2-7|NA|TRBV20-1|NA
TGCAGTGCTGCCAGGGAGACTGAGCAGTACTTC
CSAARETEQYF
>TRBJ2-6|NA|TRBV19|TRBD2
TGTGCCACCAGGGGACTAGCGGGAGGTGGGGGCTCTGGGGCCAACGTCCTGACTTTC
CATRGLAGGGGSGANVLTF
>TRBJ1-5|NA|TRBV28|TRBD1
TGTGCCAGCAGTTTCCAGAGGGGGCTTTTACTGGGTCAGCCCCAGCATTTT
CASSFQRGLLLGQPQHF
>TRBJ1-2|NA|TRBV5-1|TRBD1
TGCGCCAGCAGCCTAACACAGGGGTCGGCTGGCTACACCTTC
CASSLTQGSAGYTF
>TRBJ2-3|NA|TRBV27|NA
TGTGCCAGCAGTTTAATAGCTGGCTCTACGCAGTATTTT
CASSLIAGSTQYF
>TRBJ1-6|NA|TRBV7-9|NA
TGTGCCAGCAGTTTCTCCGTAATGGGATCCTATAATTCACCCCTCCACTTT
CASSFSVMGSYNSPLHF
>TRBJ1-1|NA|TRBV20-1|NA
TGCAGTGCCCAGACAGTGTCAGCCTTCTTT
CSAQTVSAFF
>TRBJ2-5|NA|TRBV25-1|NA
TGTGCCAGCAGTGGCCCCCAAGAAACCCAAGAGACCCAGTACTTC
CASSGPQETQETQYF
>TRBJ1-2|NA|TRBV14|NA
TGTGCCAGCAGCCTAGGGACCGCATATGGCTACACCTTC
CASSLGTAYGYTF
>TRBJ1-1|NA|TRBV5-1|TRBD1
TGCGCCAGCAGCTCCGGACAGGGACCTCAGAACACTGAAGCTTTCTTT
CASSSGQGPQNTEAFF
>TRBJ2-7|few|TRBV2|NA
TGTGCCAGCAGTGGGATAGGGGACTACGAGCAGTACTTC
CASSGIGDYEQYF
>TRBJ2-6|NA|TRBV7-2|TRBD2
TGTGCCAGCAGCCGAGGACTAGCGGGAGATGGTGGGGCCAACGTCCTGACTTTC
CASSRGLAGDGGANVLTF
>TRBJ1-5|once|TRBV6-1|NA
TGTGCCGCCCGGGGAAGGGATCAGCCCCAGCATTTT
CAARGRDQPQHF
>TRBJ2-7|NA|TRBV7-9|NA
TGTGCCAGCAGCTTAGCGCAGGGTCGCAGCGAGCAGTACTTC
CASSLAQGRSEQYF
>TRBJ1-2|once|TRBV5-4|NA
TGTGCCAGCAGCTTGGGGGGGGCCGGGGATGGCTACACCTTC
CASSLGGAGDGYTF
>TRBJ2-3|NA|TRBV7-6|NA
TGTGCCAGCAGCCCCCGACTAGGAAACACAGATACGCAGTATTTT
CASSPRLGNTDTQYF
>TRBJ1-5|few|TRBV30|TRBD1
TGTGCCTGGAGTCCTACCGACAGGGGGTCTCAGCCCCAGCATTTT
CAWSPTDRGSQPQHF
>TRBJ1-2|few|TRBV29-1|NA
TGCAGCGTTGGAGGGGGTGGGTACAACTATGGCTACACCTTC
CSVGGGGYNYGYTF
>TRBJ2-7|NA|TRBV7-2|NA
TGTGCCAGCAGCTCGGCTTGGCCCGAATACGAGCAGTACTTC
CASSSAWPEYEQYF
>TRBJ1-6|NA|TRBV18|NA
TGTGCCAGCTCGGGCACGGGAGTTTATTCACCCCTCCACTTT
CASSGTGVYSPLHF
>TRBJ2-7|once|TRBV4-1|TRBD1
TGCGCCAGCAGCCAAGATCAGGCAGGGGGCTTCTACGAGCAGTACTTC
CASSQDQAGGFYEQYF
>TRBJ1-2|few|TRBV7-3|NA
TGTGCCAGCAGCTTAACATCACAGGGTAGTAATGGCTACACCTTC
CASSLTSQGSNGYTF
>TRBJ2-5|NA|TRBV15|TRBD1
TGTGCCACCAGCTTGGACAGGGTGGGGGAGACCCAGTACTTC
CATSLDRVGETQYF
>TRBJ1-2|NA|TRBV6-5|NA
TGTGCCAGCTCCTCAGGCGGGGGGCAGAGCTACACCTTC
CASSSGGGQSYTF
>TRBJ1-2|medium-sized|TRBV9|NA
TGTGCCAGCAGCGTAGTCGGCCAGGGCGATGGCTACACCTTC
CASSVVGQGDGYTF
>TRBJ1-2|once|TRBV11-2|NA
TGTGCCAGCAGCTCCGAGGGTTATGGCTACACCTTC
CASSSEGYGYTF
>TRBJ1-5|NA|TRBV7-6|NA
TGTGCCAGCAGCTTTTTTCGGTCCCAGCATTTT
CASSFFRSQHF
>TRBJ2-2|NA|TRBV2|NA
TGTGCCAGCAGTGAAGCCCCACAGGGCCGGGGCACCGGGGAGCTGTTTTTT
CASSEAPQGRGTGELFF
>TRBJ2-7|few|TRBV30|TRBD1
TGTGCCTGGAGTGGGACAGGGCGGCGGGTCTACGAGCAGTACTTC
CAWSGTGRRVYEQYF
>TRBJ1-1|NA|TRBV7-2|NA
TGTGCCAGCAGCCAACTGCAGGGTACTGAAGCTTTCTTT
CASSQLQGTEAFF
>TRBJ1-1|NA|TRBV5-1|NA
TGCGCCAGCAGCTTGGAGGGCTGGGGGAACACTGAAGCTTTCTTT
CASSLEGWGNTEAFF
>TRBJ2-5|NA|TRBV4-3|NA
TGCGCCAGCAGCCAAGAAGCCGACAGCCAAGAGACCCAGTACTTC
CASSQEADSQETQYF
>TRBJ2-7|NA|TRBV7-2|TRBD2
TGTGCCAGCAGCTTAGTGGCTAGCGGGCTCGAGCAGTACTTC
CASSLVASGLEQYF
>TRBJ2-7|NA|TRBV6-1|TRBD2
TGTGCCAGCAGTGAATTAGCGGGAGCTGAATACGAGCAGTACTTC
CASSELAGAEYEQYF
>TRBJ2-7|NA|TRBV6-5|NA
TGTGCCAGCAGTTACTCGCAGGGAAGCTCCTACGAGCAGTACTTC
CASSYSQGSSYEQYF
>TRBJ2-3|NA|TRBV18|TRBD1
TGTGCCAGCTCATCACAGGGGGATACAGATACGCAGTATTTT
CASSSQGDTDTQYF
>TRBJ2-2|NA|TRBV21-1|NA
TGTGCCAGCAGCAAGAACTTCACCGGGGAGCTGTTTTTT
CASSKNFTGELFF
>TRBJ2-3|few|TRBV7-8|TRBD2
TGTGCCAGCAGCTCCTTTGTACCTAGCGGGGGACCCACAGATACGCAGTATTTT
CASSSFVPSGGPTDTQYF
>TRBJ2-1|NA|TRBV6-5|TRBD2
TGTGCCAGCAGTTCCCGGGGGGGCTTGTTTAATGAGCAGTTCTTC
CASSSRGGLFNEQFF
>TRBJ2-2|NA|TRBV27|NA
TGTGCCAGCAGTTTCGGGGGCAAAAACACCGGGGAGCTGTTTTTT
CASSFGGKNTGELFF
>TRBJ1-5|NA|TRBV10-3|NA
TGTGCCAGCAGTGATATCAGCTTCAATCAGCCCCAGCATTTT
CASSDISFNQPQHF
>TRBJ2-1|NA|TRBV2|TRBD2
TGTGCCAGCAGTGAAGCGTGGCTAGCGGGTGTCTCCTACAATGAGCAGTTCTTC
CASSEAWLAGVSYNEQFF
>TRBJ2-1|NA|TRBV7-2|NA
TGTGCCAGCAGCTTGGGTCAGTACAATGAGCAGTTCTTC
CASSLGQYNEQFF
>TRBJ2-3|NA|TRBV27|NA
TGTGCCAGCAGTTTGGCGGGAACAGATACGCAGTATTTT
CASSLAGTDTQYF
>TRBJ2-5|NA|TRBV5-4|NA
TGTGCCAGCAGCTTGGCCAGTAGAGAGACCCAGTACTTC
CASSLASRETQYF
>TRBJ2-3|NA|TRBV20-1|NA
TGCAGTGCTCGACAGGCAGATACGCAGTATTTT
CSARQADTQYF
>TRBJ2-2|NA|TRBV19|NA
TGTGCCAGTAGTATCCCCCCCACCGGGGAGCTGTTTTTT
CASSIPPTGELFF